This T cell receptor (beta chain) was sequenced during a study of blood T cell repertoires in COVID-19. Clones were read by immunoSEQ multiplex PCR, and TCRdb kept only the in-frame ones, dropping some. Of about 220,000 clones in the sample, 82% were seen once. V lost 5 bases, J lost 5 bases, and 8 bases stayed unmatched. This CDR3 is built from 14 residues. Germline-derived CDR1 and CDR2 are SGHNT and YENEEA. The sequenced sample was peripheral blood. The chain links TRBV11-3 to TRBJ2-5, with 7 bases lining up with TRBD1. The TCR comes from an elderly woman with acute or convalescent COVID-19. CDR3 sequence: CASSGRQGRETQYF. The CDR3 nucleotides are TGTGCCAGCAGCGGTCGACAGGGCCGGGAGACCCAGTACTTC.